These 32 T cell receptor beta chains originate from one sample sequenced in a study of blood T cell repertoires in COVID-19. Produced via immunoSEQ multiplex PCR; TCRdb's table is partial and in-frame only. The sample lists roughly 250,000 clones; over 75% were seen once. Sequencing was done on a sample of peripheral blood. The receptors derive from a human donor in a cohort sampled during active COVID-19.

In this sample, this clone turned up once. J is TRBJ2-7 and V is TRBV5-6, with 9 bases matching TRBD1. The germline V gene has CDR1 SGHDT and CDR2 YYEEEE. The CDR3 has 15 amino acids. The V gene end was trimmed by 1 base and the J gene end by 1 base; junction bases not matched to a gene: 3. CDR3: CASSLYGTGSYEQYF. The CDR3 nucleotides read TGTGCCAGCAGCTTGTATGGGACAGGGTCCTACGAGCAGTACTTC.

The genes are TRBV7-2 and TRBJ2-7; 8 nucleotides line up with TRBD1. Germline loops: CDR1 SGHTA, CDR2 FQGNSA. V was pared by 5 bases and J by 3 bases, with 9 bases of the junction left unmatched. The CDR3 runs 15 residues. The CDR3 here is CASSPVVGQGYEQYF. Here the CDR3 DNA reads TGTGCCAGCAGCCCAGTAGTTGGACAGGGCTACGAGCAGTACTTC. Full variable domain (remainder filled in from reference TRBV7-2 and TRBJ2-7): GAGVSQSPSNKVTEKGKDVELRCDPISGHTALYWYRQSLGQGLEFLIYFQGNSAPDKSGLPSDRFSAERTGGSVSTLTIQRTQQEDSAVYLCASSPVVGQGYEQYFGPGTRLTVT.

The chain is built from TRBV15 and TRBJ1-6; the D is unclear. Trimming stripped 0 bases from V and 8 bases from J, with 32 bases between. This CDR3 has 22 residues. Germline V gene data show CDR1 as LNHNV and CDR2 as YYDKDF (reference sequence). DNA of the CDR3: TGTGCCACCAGCAGAGATAAGCTGAGGCACGGGGTGGTAAGCAGAGAACATTCACCCCTCCACTTT. This encodes CATSRDKLRHGVVSREHSPLHF.

The chain couples TRBV29-1 to TRBJ2-1; TRBD2 aligns across 9 bases. The germline V gene has CDR1 SQVTM and CDR2 ANQGSEA. The V segment lost 7 bases and the J segment 9 bases; nucleotides outside the gene matches: 4. CDR3 size: 11 residues. The CDR3 loop reads CSALAGIEQFF. DNA for the CDR3: TGCAGCGCCCTAGCGGGGATTGAGCAGTTCTTC.

Concerning this clone: Additional DNA sequences in this sample encode the identical CDR3. J is TRBJ2-7 and V is TRBV6-1; D might be TRBD2 (6 bases). The CDR3 loop spans 15 amino acids. CDR1 and CDR2 from the germline V gene are MNHNS and SASEGT. V lost 0 bases and J 1 base, leaving 10 bases between the germline ends. In nucleotides, the CDR3 is TGTGCCAGCAGTGAAGCCAGCGGGTCTTCCTACGAGCAGTACTTC. Translated, it gives CASSEASGSSYEQYF.

The genes are TRBV13 and TRBJ2-7; 7 bases are shared with TRBD2. There are 16 residues in the CDR3. V lost 5 bases to trimming and J lost 0 bases; unmatched junction nucleotides: 10. Per germline, CDR1 PRHDT and CDR2 FYEKMQ (reference sequence). The CDR3 DNA reads as TGTGCCAGCAGCCCGCGGGGACGGACTAGCTCCTACGAGCAGTACTTC. Translated, it gives CASSPRGRTSSYEQYF.

In nucleotides, the CDR3 is TGTGCCAGACCACGACAGCGAACAACCTACGAGCAGTACTTC. Protein product: CARPRQRTTYEQYF. J is TRBJ2-7 and V is TRBV6-4; D perhaps matches TRBD1 (5 bases). The CDR3 is 14 amino acids. The germline CDR1 and CDR2 sequences are MRHNA and SNTAGT. Trimming cost V 9 bases and J 2 bases, with 17 bases left between them.

V is TRBV6-5 and J is TRBJ2-6; the match to TRBD2 covers 9 bases. The length of the CDR3 is 15 residues. The V and J ends lost 6 bases and 4 bases, in that order; junction bases with no gene match: 4. Germline CDR1 reads MNHEY; CDR2 reads SVGAGI. In nucleotides, the CDR3 is TGTGCCAGCAGCCAGCGGGGGGCCGGGGCCAACGTCCTGACTTTC. It is translated as CASSQRGAGANVLTF.

The genes are TRBV11-3 and TRBJ2-2; 7 bases fit TRBD2. This CDR3 spans 13 amino acids. CDR1 and CDR2 (germline): SGHNT, YENEEA. V gave up 7 bases and J gave up 6 bases; unmatched junction bases: 5. The CDR3 DNA is TGTGCCAGCACCACTAGCGTGTCCGGGGAGCTGTTTTTT. The encoded protein is CASTTSVSGELFF.

This clone was seen just once. The chain carries TRBV5-1 and TRBJ2-7; TRBD2 agrees at 11 bases. The V gene end was trimmed by 4 bases and the J gene end by 6 bases; junction bases not matched to a gene: 6. The CDR3 is made up of 14 amino acids. Germline V gene sequence: CDR1 SGHRS, CDR2 YFSETQ. The CDR3: CASSQTSGDREQYF. CDR3 DNA: TGCGCCAGCAGCCAGACTAGCGGGGACCGCGAGCAGTACTTC.

The rearrangement uses TRBV28 and TRBJ1-1, with TRBD1 as a possible D gene (6 bases). The CDR3 runs to 14 residues. CDR1 and CDR2 from the germline V gene are MDHEN and SYDVKM. V shed 5 bases and J shed 2 bases, with 12 bases lying between them. The CDR3 sequence is CASSPYRVNTEAFF. The DNA for the CDR3 is TGTGCCAGCAGTCCCTACAGGGTTAACACTGAAGCTTTCTTT.

The CDR3 nucleotides are TGTGCCAGCAGCCGGGGACTATTGGAGACCCAGTACTTC. Translating gives CASSRGLLETQYF. The chain recombines TRBV14 with TRBJ2-5, with TRBD2 identical over 7 bases. With V trimmed by 4 bases and J by 5 bases, 4 bases remained unmatched. In germline, CDR1 is SGHDN, CDR2 FVKESK. The CDR3 is 13 amino acids.

J is TRBJ1-3 and V is TRBV10-2; D is perhaps TRBD1 (6 bases). From germline, CDR1 is WSHSY and CDR2 SAAADI. The CDR3 is made up of 13 amino acids. With 2 bases removed from V and 5 bases from J, the gap between germline ends came to 7 bases. CDR3 region: CASSEQGRNTIYF. For the CDR3, the DNA is TGCGCCAGCAGTGAGCAGGGGAGAAACACCATATATTTT.

The gene calls are TRBV24-1 and TRBJ2-2; 7 bases align to TRBD1. This CDR3 comprises 13 residues. The germline gives CDR1 KGHDR, CDR2 SFDVKD. V lost 6 bases to trimming and J lost 5 bases; unmatched junction nucleotides: 2. The CDR3 region has the DNA TGTGCCACCAGTCCGACAGGGACCGGGGAGCTGTTTTTT. This encodes CATSPTGTGELFF.

The table lists this clone with a count of one. The rearrangement joins TRBV4-1 to TRBJ1-4; the D gene is possibly TRBD1 (6 bases). CDR1 and CDR2 (germline): MGHRA, YSYEKL. The CDR3 is 15 amino acids. Trimming removed 0 bases from V and 5 bases from J, with 10 bases in between. This chain's CDR3 is CASSQDTRGNEKLFF. The CDR3 nucleotides are TGCGCCAGCAGCCAAGATACCAGGGGAAATGAAAAACTGTTTTTT.

V and J are TRBV18 and TRBJ1-1; a weak D match, TRBD1 (5 bases). Trimming shortened V by 6 bases and J by 6 bases, and 26 bases separated the two germline ends. The CDR3 spans 17 residues. The germline V gene encodes CDR1 KGHSH and CDR2 LQKENI. The CDR3 nucleotides read TGTGCCAGCTCCCCCACACGGGGGTCCGCTCAGAGGGCTGAAGCTTTCTTT. It specifies CASSPTRGSAQRAEAFF.

This sequence joins TRBV20-1 and TRBJ2-4, with TRBD1 matching over 7 bases. Per germline, CDR1 DFQATT and CDR2 SNEGSKA (reference sequence). This CDR3 has 13 residues. The V and J ends lost 3 bases and 7 bases, in that order; junction bases with no gene match: 6. In nucleotides, the CDR3 is TGCAGTGCTAGTTGGACAGGCGGCAACATTCAGTACTTC. This sequence encodes CSASWTGGNIQYF.

This chain links TRBV5-6 with TRBJ2-1, with TRBD1 matching 12 bases. CDR1 and CDR2 (germline): SGHDT, YYEEEE. With V trimmed by 4 bases and J by 9 bases, 11 bases remained unmatched. The CDR3 is made up of 16 amino acids. This chain's CDR3 is CASSPAGTGGSSEQFF. CDR3 nucleotide sequence: TGTGCCAGCAGCCCTGCTGGGACAGGGGGCTCTAGTGAGCAGTTCTTC.

The V gene is TRBV28, the J gene TRBJ2-1, with 7 bases aligning to TRBD2. V shed 5 bases, J shed 4 bases, and the junction held 11 bases outside the gene matches. CDR1 MDHEN and CDR2 SYDVKM come from the germline V gene. The CDR3 extends over 16 amino acids. Written as DNA, the CDR3 is TGTGCCAGCAGTAAACGTGCGGGGGTCGGATACAATGAGCAGTTCTTC. Its translation: CASSKRAGVGYNEQFF.

The J gene is TRBJ1-2, the V gene TRBV9; 8 nucleotides match TRBD1. CDR1 is SGDLS, CDR2 YYNGEE, per germline. The V segment lost 3 bases and the J segment 2 bases; nucleotides outside the gene matches: 3. The CDR3 covers 14 residues. The CDR3 sequence: CASSAPGGNYGYTF. The CDR3 nucleotides read TGTGCCAGCAGCGCCCCAGGGGGCAACTATGGCTACACCTTC. Full variable domain (missing parts from reference TRBV9 and TRBJ1-2): DSGVTQTPKHLITATGQRVTLRCSPRSGDLSVYWYQQSLDQGLQFLIQYYNGEERAKGNILERFSAQQFPDLHSELNLSSLELGDSALYFCASSAPGGNYGYTFGSGTRLTVV.

The sample holds one count of this clone. V gene TRBV6-5 combines with J gene TRBJ2-5; tentative D call: TRBD2 (7 bases). The germline V gene has CDR1 MNHEY and CDR2 SVGAGI. V was cut by 3 bases and J by 2 bases, with 10 bases left in between. This CDR3 has 14 amino acids. CDR3 sequence reads: CASSYRGGQETQYF. CDR3 DNA sequence: TGTGCCAGCAGTTATAGGGGGGGACAAGAGACCCAGTACTTC.

The V gene is TRBV7-9, the J gene TRBJ2-1; 10 bases are a match to TRBD2. CDR1 SEHNR and CDR2 FQNEAQ come from the germline V gene (reference sequence). V dropped 8 bases and J dropped 7; count of bases not matched to a gene: 8. This CDR3 contains 14 residues. The CDR3, as DNA: TGTGCCAGCGTACTGGTTAGCGGGAGGAATGAGCAGTTCTTC. As protein: CASVLVSGRNEQFF.

The chain employs TRBV6-5 and TRBJ1-4; D remains ambiguous. V lost 4 bases and J lost 7, with 16 bases in between. The CDR3 loop spans 15 amino acids. Germline CDR1 is MNHEY and CDR2 is SVGAGI. Here the CDR3 reads CASSLQTIPGEKLFF. CDR3 DNA sequence: TGTGCCAGCAGTTTACAAACTATTCCGGGTGAAAAACTGTTTTTT.

The gene calls are TRBV7-8 and TRBJ2-2; the match to TRBD2 covers 10 bases. The J segment lost 1 base and the V segment lost 5 bases, leaving 10 bases of the junction unmatched. The CDR3 runs to 18 residues. Germline assignment: CDR1 SGHVS and CDR2 FQNEAQ. The CDR3 sequence: CASSLGVAGGLNTGELFF. CDR3 sequence (DNA): TGTGCCAGCAGCCTCGGAGTAGCGGGGGGCTTGAACACCGGGGAGCTGTTTTTT.

The chain uses TRBV27 and TRBJ1-3; D gene ambiguous. From germline, CDR1 is MNHEY and CDR2 SMNVEV (reference sequence). V was trimmed by 4 bases and J by 7 bases, leaving 14 bases between them. This CDR3 spans 14 amino acids. CDR3 nucleotide sequence: TGTGCCAGCAGTTCTACCCGACTCGGTAACACCATATATTTT. Its protein is CASSSTRLGNTIYF.

This clone was detected once. The chain recombines TRBV5-6 with TRBJ2-7; 11 bases line up with TRBD1. V gave up 0 bases and J gave up 5 bases; unmatched junction bases: 4. Germline CDR1 and CDR2: SGHDT and YYEEEE. This CDR3 has 15 residues. Here the CDR3 DNA reads TGTGCCAGCAGCTTGGGAGGGACAGGGGGTCACGAGCAGTACTTC. Translated, it gives CASSLGGTGGHEQYF. The complete variable domain, with remaining parts taken from reference TRBV5-6 and TRBJ2-7, reads DAGVTQSPTHLIKTRGQQVTLRCSPKSGHDTVSWYQQALGQGPQFIFQYYEEEERQRGNFPDRFSGHQFPNYSSELNVNALLLGDSALYLCASSLGGTGGHEQYFGPGTRLTVT.

This chain uses TRBV6-5 with TRBJ2-2; TRBD1 is a possible D gene (5 bases). CDR1 MNHEY and CDR2 SVGAGI come from the germline V gene. The ends were cut back, 7 bases at V and 1 base at J, with 13 bases in the middle. The CDR3 has 15 amino acids. The CDR3 DNA is TGTGCCAGCACCACCACCAGGGAGAACACCGGGGAGCTGTTTTTT. This translates into CASTTTRENTGELFF.

The chain links TRBV2 to TRBJ1-6, with 12 bases aligning to TRBD1. The V and J ends lost 6 bases and 6 bases, in that order; junction bases with no gene match: 6. Germline V gene lookup returns CDR1 SNHLY and CDR2 FYNNEI. The CDR3 sequence is 16 residues long. CDR3: CASRGTGGGSNSPLHF. The CDR3, as DNA: TGTGCCAGCAGAGGGACAGGGGGCGGATCTAATTCACCCCTCCACTTT.

The chain links TRBV3-1 (or the pseudogene TRBV3-2) to TRBJ2-3, with 9 bases aligning to TRBD2. Germline lookup yields CDR1 LGHDT and CDR2 YNNKEL (reference sequence). The CDR3 is 18 residues long. J gave up 3 bases and V 3 bases, and 13 bases lay outside the gene matches. CDR3 sequence: CASSHRGGRGQVTDTQYF. CDR3 nucleotide sequence: TGTGCCAGCAGCCATAGAGGCGGGAGGGGTCAGGTGACAGATACGCAGTATTTT.

This clone was detected only a few times. The chain employs TRBV25-1 and TRBJ2-7, with 7 bases lining up with TRBD1. Germline loops: CDR1 MGHDK, CDR2 SYGVNS. The CDR3 is 15 residues long. The J segment lost 7 bases and the V segment lost 3 bases, leaving 12 bases of the junction unmatched. The CDR3 here is CASSDLGQSREEQYF. The DNA for the CDR3 is TGTGCCAGCAGTGACTTGGGACAGAGCCGCGAGGAGCAGTACTTC.

The rearrangement links TRBV10-2 to TRBJ2-4; 10 bases fit TRBD2. The V gene's germline CDR1 is WSHSY and CDR2 SAAADI. This CDR3 has 17 amino acids. Germline trimming cut 4 bases from V and 8 bases from J; bases unmatched to any gene: 14. CDR3 protein: CASSATPSGGAWDIQYF. CDR3 DNA sequence: TGCGCCAGCAGTGCTACCCCCAGCGGGGGGGCGTGGGACATTCAGTACTTC.

V usage is TRBV7-2 and J usage is TRBJ2-1, with 12 bases aligning to TRBD2. CDR3 size: 15 residues. J gave up 6 bases and V 3 bases, and 3 bases lay outside the gene matches. CDR1 is SGHTA, CDR2 FQGNSA, per germline. CDR3 amino acids: CASSFKTSGSNEQFF. DNA for the CDR3: TGTGCCAGCAGCTTTAAGACTAGCGGGAGCAATGAGCAGTTCTTC.